This T cell receptor beta chain was recovered during a study of shared clonotypes between healthy human individuals. Germline loops: CDR1 MNHEY, CDR2 SVGAGI. This CDR3 contains 13 residues. Trimming took 2 bases from V and 7 from J, leaving 9 bases between them. Some clones are missing from TCRdb's copy, which holds only in-frame ones; the method was immunoSEQ multiplex PCR. The sample yields fewer than 1.8 million clones, about 98.5% seen once. The gene calls are TRBV6-5 and TRBJ1-5; the D is unclear. The sequenced sample was naive CD4+ T cells sorted from blood. Subset given: CD45RA+ positively selected. This TCR derives from a man aged 30 to 39 in good health. CDR3 sequence (DNA): TGTGCCAGCAGTTACGGGGATCAGCAGCCCCAGCATTTT. It encodes CASSYGDQQPQHF.